This T cell receptor beta chain was sequenced for a study of blood T cell repertoires in COVID-19 (TCRdb year 2020). Looking at the study overall: Samples from collaborators originated in the United States, Italy and Spain and spanned both the acute and convalescent phases of COVID-19. The prospective study material was composed of cDNA or gDNA derived from T cells, B-cell-depleted T cells, or PBMCs. The repertoires were released in a freely available public database intended as a resource for research on the immune response to SARS-CoV-2. HLA class I and class II types, where available, came from metadata supplied by the sample provider rather than from assay-based typing. Nearly every sample came with metadata listing a de-identified subject ID, COVID-19 status, age in years and sex. The dataset comprised deeply sampled blood TCRbeta repertoires from subjects exposed to, actively infected with, or recovered from COVID-19. Samples were obtained from the ongoing ImmuneRACE study (first 160 participants) and from roughly 1,300 subjects provided by 6 global collaborators.

The trim is 4 bases for V and 0 bases for J, with a gap of 23 bases between the germline ends. There are 20 amino acids in the CDR3, from cysteine to phenylalanine inclusive. CDR3 DNA is the only sequence kept; it has 60 bases, read in frame from the first base. CDR1 and CDR2, looked up from the germline V gene, are SGDLS and YYNGEE. As to this clone: This clone's antigen is unknown. It has no much larger one-base neighbor in the sample; base qualities were not kept.

Whole blood was collected in K2EDTA tubes by collaborating institutions according to the institutions' own protocols. Collaborator samples were shipped for TCRbeta analysis as frozen whole blood, isolated PBMCs, or DNA extracted from either sample type. Summary of the overall study and its limitations: The quantity of clinical and demographic metadata differed by source and by participant and was supplied without curation.

The immunoSEQ Assay, a bias-controlled multiplex PCR, was used to amplify TCRbeta CDR3 regions from genomic DNA. Per the source publication's procedure: Nucleated cell counts per sample were estimated from amplification of reference gene primers within the assay. To quantify the absolute abundance of each unique TCRbeta CDR3 rearrangement, sequence reads were collapsed and filtered. Productive Simpson clonality was computed per sample as the square root of Simpson's diversity index over productive rearrangements. TCRdb mirrors the immuneACCESS table, restricted to in-frame sequences. Some clones are absent from its copies; in checked studies, under half trace to an unresolved V gene, and the reason for the others is unknown. The V and J calls and the clone size are those of that table, but D and trimming were determined from the DNA. Across this sample there are around 150,000 clones, with roughly 80% seen only once. The ten largest clones represent around 2.1% of the sample.

Recombination joined TRBV9 with TRBJ2-6; possibly the D gene is TRBD2, per 6 matching bases. The sequencing sample was made of peripheral blood. The receptor comes from a man between 65 and 79 years old with acute or convalescent COVID-19. The DNA sequence is given as TGTGCCAGCAGCCCCCACCCGAGGGACTCCCAAATCTCTGGGGCCAACGTCCTGACTTTC. This translates into CASSPHPRDSQISGANVLTF.